The rows below give T cell receptor beta chains drawn from one sample of a study of neoadjuvant anti-PD-1 for oral cavity cancer. Sequencing was performed with immunoSEQ multiplex PCR; in TCRdb, only in-frame clones are kept and a portion is missing. This sample has over 60,000 clones, with 86% found just once. The specimen was PBMCs, collected after nivolumab (anti-PD-1) treatment. These receptors were taken from a person aged 40 to 85 with oral cavity squamous cell carcinoma. CDR3s include the opening cysteine and the closing phenylalanine or tryptophan. D genes are given only for firm matches. Rows may omit the clone size; those that give it use once, few, many or a size class.

TRBJ1-2 | TRBV2 | . | TRBD1 | CASGGQGFGWGYTF | TGTGCCAGCGGCGGACAGGGGTTTGGGTGGGGCTACACCTTC
TRBJ2-7 | TRBV6-1 | once | TRBD1 | CASRGQVTGYEQYF | TGTGCCAGCAGAGGACAGGTTACGGGCTACGAGCAGTACTTC
TRBJ2-5 | TRBV29-1 | once | . | CSHTGAGETQYF | TGCAGCCACACAGGGGCGGGGGAGACCCAGTACTTC
TRBJ2-5 | TRBV30 | . | . | CASMGAGLETQYF | TGTGCCTCGATGGGGGCCGGTCTTGAGACCCAGTACTTC
TRBJ1-2 | TRBV2 | . | TRBD1 | CASSRGTGAYGYTF | TGTGCCAGCAGTAGGGGGACAGGGGCCTATGGCTACACCTTC
TRBJ1-2 | TRBV4-1 | few | TRBD1 | CASSHDGPQGAYGYTF | TGCGCCAGCAGCCACGATGGACCACAGGGGGCCTATGGCTACACCTTC
TRBJ1-2 | TRBV5-1 | once | . | CASSLEDSAYGYTF | TGCGCCAGCAGCTTGGAGGACAGCGCGTATGGCTACACCTTC
TRBJ2-2 | TRBV11-3 | . | . | CASSLERAGTGELFF | TGTGCCAGCAGCTTAGAGAGGGCGGGCACCGGGGAGCTGTTTTTT
TRBJ1-6 | TRBV11-2 | . | . | CASSSIRSGALHF | TGTGCCAGCAGCTCCATTCGCTCGGGGGCCCTCCACTTT
TRBJ2-2 | TRBV7-3 | . | TRBD1 | CASSRGQGARTGELFF | TGTGCCAGCAGCCGTGGACAGGGGGCACGGACCGGGGAGCTGTTTTTT
TRBJ1-6 | TRBV18 | few | TRBD1 | CASRGQGDSPLHF | TGTGCCAGCCGGGGACAGGGAGATTCACCCCTCCACTTT
TRBJ2-6 | TRBV9 | . | . | CASSVGGAGANVLTF | TGTGCCAGCAGCGTAGGAGGGGCTGGGGCCAACGTCCTGACTTTC
TRBJ2-3 | TRBV11-2 | . | . | CASSLLAGRVRNTQYF | TGTGCCAGCAGCTTACTGGCGGGACGGGTGCGGAATACGCAGTATTTT
TRBJ2-1 | TRBV13 | . | TRBD2 | CASARGTRGNEQFF | TGTGCCAGCGCCCGAGGGACTAGGGGGAATGAGCAGTTCTTC
TRBJ2-7 | TRBV5-4 | . | . | CASSPWISDEQYF | TGTGCCAGCAGCCCCTGGATCAGCGACGAGCAGTACTTC
TRBJ2-7 | TRBV7-9 | . | TRBD1 | CASSLATGGTSYEQYF | TGTGCCAGCAGCTTAGCGACAGGGGGGACCTCCTACGAGCAGTACTTC
TRBJ1-1 | TRBV27 | . | . | CASSLAKNTEAFF | TGTGCCAGCAGTTTGGCCAAGAACACTGAAGCTTTCTTT
TRBJ2-7 | TRBV7-6 | . | . | CASSLVPGFGYEQYF | TGTGCCAGCAGCTTAGTTCCGGGGTTCGGCTACGAGCAGTACTTC
TRBJ2-7 | TRBV9 | once | TRBD2 | CASSGGDYYEQYF | TGTGCCAGCAGCGGAGGGGACTACTACGAGCAGTACTTC
TRBJ2-3 | TRBV9 | once | . | CASSLLFRTHRYTDTQYF | TGTGCCAGCAGCCTACTCTTCCGGACTCATAGGTACACAGATACGCAGTATTTT
TRBJ1-2 | TRBV5-4 | . | TRBD1 | CASSSIGQGRGYTF | TGTGCCAGCAGCTCGATTGGACAGGGCCGAGGCTACACCTTC
TRBJ2-1 | TRBV20-1 | . | . | CSARMENEQFF | TGCAGTGCTAGGATGGAAAATGAGCAGTTCTTC
TRBJ1-1 | TRBV7-8 | . | . | CASSAYGNTEAFF | TGTGCCAGCAGCGCCTACGGAAACACTGAAGCTTTCTTT
TRBJ1-1 | TRBV29-1 | once | . | CSVRGGNTEAFF | TGCAGCGTTCGGGGGGGGAACACTGAAGCTTTCTTT
TRBJ2-5 | TRBV7-9 | . | . | CASSALGELQETQYF | TGTGCCAGCAGCGCACTGGGAGAGCTCCAAGAGACCCAGTACTTC
TRBJ2-2 | TRBV10-3 | . | TRBD2 | CAVAGAMGLASTGELFF | TGTGCCGTCGCAGGGGCAATGGGACTAGCTAGCACCGGGGAGCTGTTTTTT
TRBJ1-2 | TRBV4-1 | . | . | CASSQVPSYGYTF | TGCGCCAGCAGCCAAGTTCCTTCCTATGGCTACACCTTC
TRBJ2-5 | TRBV11-2 | . | . | CASSLERVQETQYF | TGTGCCAGCAGCTTAGAGCGGGTACAAGAGACCCAGTACTTC
TRBJ1-1 | TRBV27 | . | . | CASRESRARIRNTEAFF | TGTGCCAGCAGAGAATCCAGGGCGAGGATAAGGAACACTGAAGCTTTCTTT
TRBJ1-1 | TRBV6-1 | . | . | CASSEAGLNGDTEAFF | TGTGCCAGCAGTGAAGCGGGCCTTAATGGGGACACTGAAGCTTTCTTT
TRBJ2-3 | TRBV11-2 | . | TRBD2 | CASSSRTSGTSTDTQYF | TGTGCCAGCAGCTCCAGGACTAGCGGGACCAGCACAGATACGCAGTATTTT
TRBJ2-2 | TRBV7-9 | . | . | CASSFGGGRTGELFF | TGTGCCAGCAGCTTTGGAGGAGGGCGGACCGGGGAGCTGTTTTTT